The clone carrying this T cell receptor beta chain appeared once. Its antigen remains unidentified. This entry is derived from a study of shared clonotypes between healthy human individuals. As for the study in general: Every donor yielded three CD4 naive, three CD4 memory, two CD8 naive and one CD8 memory plate. General study points: The naive CD4 repertoires of a few donors were compared, and around 4.9% of clonotypes were shared.

Authors' data handling: Filtering of immunoSEQ junctional sequences could not match full-length read filtering. The data were produced by immunoSEQ multiplex PCR, yet TCRdb's version contains in-frame clones alone and is incomplete. For V, J and clone size, that table is used; D and trimming come from the DNA. The table records 2.3 million or so clones, 93% of them present only once. Memory CD4+ cells were the fraction left after CD45RA+ naive selection. In germline, CDR1 is MNHEY, CDR2 SVGAGI. Trimming shortened V by 3 bases and J by 9 bases, and 17 bases separated the two germline ends. This CDR3 region has 15 residues.

The sample comprised naive CD4+ T cells from PBMCs. Described subset: CD45RA+ positively selected. The chain couples TRBV6-5 to TRBJ1-4; tentatively, D is TRBD1 (5 bases). The sequence was obtained from a man between 18 and 29 years old in good health. Some clones in this sample may be carry-over from other donors' samples. CDR3 bases: TGTGCCAGCAGTTATCGGGGAGAGGGACCGCAAAAACTGTTTTTT. It codes for CASSYRGEGPQKLFF.